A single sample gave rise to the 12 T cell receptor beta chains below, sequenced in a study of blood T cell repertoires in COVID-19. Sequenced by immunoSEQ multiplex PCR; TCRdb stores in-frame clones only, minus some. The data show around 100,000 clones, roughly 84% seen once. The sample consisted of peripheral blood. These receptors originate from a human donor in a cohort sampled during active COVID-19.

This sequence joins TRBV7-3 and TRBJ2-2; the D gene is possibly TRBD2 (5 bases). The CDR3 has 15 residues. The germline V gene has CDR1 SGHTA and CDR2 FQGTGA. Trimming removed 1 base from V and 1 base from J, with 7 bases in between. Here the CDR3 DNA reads TGTGCCAGCAGCTTAAGGAGCGGGAACACCGGGGAGCTGTTTTTT. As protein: CASSLRSGNTGELFF.

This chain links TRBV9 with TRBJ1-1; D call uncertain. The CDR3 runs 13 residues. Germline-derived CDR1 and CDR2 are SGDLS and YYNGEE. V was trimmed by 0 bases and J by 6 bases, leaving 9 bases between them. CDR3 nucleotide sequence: TGTGCCAGCAGCGTAGAAGGGAGATCTGAAGCTTTCTTT. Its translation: CASSVEGRSEAFF.

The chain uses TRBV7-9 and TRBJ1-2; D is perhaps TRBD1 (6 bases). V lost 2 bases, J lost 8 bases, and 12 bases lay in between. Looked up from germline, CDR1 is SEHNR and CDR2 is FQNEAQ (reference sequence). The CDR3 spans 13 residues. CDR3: CASSLKGGDGYTF. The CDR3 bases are TGTGCCAGCAGCTTAAAAGGGGGAGACGGCTACACCTTC.

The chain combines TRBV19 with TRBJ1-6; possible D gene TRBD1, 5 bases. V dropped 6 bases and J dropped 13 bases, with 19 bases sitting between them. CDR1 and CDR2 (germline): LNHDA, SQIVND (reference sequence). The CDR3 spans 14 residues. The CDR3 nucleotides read TGTGCCAGTAGACCCACGGGGGGAATGGTGCCCCTCCACTTT. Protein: CASRPTGGMVPLHF.

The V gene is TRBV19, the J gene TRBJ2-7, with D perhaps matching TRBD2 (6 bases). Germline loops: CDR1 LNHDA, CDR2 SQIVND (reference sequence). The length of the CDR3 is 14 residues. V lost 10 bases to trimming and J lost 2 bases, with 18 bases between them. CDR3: CATQAGAGPYEQYF. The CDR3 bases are TGTGCCACCCAAGCGGGTGCGGGTCCCTACGAGCAGTACTTC.

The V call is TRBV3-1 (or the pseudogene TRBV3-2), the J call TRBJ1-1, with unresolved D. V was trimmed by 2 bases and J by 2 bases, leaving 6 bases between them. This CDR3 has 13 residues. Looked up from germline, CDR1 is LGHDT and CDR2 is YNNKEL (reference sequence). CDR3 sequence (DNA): TGTGCCAGCAGCCAAAAACTAAACACTGAAGCTTTCTTT. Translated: CASSQKLNTEAFF.

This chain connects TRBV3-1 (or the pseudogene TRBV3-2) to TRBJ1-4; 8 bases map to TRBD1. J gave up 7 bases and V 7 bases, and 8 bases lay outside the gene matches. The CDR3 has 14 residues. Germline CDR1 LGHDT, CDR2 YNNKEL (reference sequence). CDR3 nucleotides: TGTGCCAGCACCCCGGACAGGGAAGGTGAAAAACTGTTTTTT. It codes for CASTPDREGEKLFF.

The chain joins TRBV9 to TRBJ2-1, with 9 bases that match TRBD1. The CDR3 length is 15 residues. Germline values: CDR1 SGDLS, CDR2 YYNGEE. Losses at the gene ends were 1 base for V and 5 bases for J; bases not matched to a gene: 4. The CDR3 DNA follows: TGTGCCAGCAGCGTATCGGGACAGGGAAACAATGAGCAGTTCTTC. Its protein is CASSVSGQGNNEQFF.

CDR3 protein: CSVSTSPDTQYF. CDR3 DNA sequence: TGCAGCGTGAGCACTAGCCCAGATACGCAGTATTTT. V usage is TRBV29-1 and J usage is TRBJ2-3, with D possibly matching TRBD2 (6 bases). The CDR3 is 12 amino acids. V gave up 6 bases and J gave up 4 bases, with 11 bases separating them. Germline assignment: CDR1 SQVTM and CDR2 ANQGSEA.

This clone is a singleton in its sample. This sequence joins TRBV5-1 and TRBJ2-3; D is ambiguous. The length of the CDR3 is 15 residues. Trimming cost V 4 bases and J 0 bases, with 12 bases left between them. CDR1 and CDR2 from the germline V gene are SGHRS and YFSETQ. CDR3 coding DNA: TGCGCCAGCAGCCCGTTAATTACTAGCACAGATACGCAGTATTTT. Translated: CASSPLITSTDTQYF.

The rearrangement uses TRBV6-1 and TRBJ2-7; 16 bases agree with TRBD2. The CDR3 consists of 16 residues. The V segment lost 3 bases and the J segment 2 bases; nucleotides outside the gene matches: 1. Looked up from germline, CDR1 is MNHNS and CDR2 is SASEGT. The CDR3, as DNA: TGTGCCAGCAGTGAGGGACTAGCGGGGGGGCCCTACGAGCAGTACTTC. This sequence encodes CASSEGLAGGPYEQYF.

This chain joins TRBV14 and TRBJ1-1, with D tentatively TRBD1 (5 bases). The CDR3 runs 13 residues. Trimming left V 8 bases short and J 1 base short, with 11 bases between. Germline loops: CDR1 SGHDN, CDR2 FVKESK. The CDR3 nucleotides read TGTGCCAGCCATCGGACACAGAACACTGAAGCTTTCTTT. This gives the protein CASHRTQNTEAFF.